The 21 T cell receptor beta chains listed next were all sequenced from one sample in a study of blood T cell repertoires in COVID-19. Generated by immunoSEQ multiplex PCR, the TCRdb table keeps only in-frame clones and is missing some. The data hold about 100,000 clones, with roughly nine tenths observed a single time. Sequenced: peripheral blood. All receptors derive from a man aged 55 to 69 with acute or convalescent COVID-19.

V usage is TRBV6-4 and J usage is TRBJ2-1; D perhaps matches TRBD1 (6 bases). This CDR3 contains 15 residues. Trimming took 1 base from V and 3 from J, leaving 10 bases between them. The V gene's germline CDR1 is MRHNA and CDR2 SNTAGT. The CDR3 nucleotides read TGTGCCAGCAGTGACTGGGGGCAGGGCTACAATGAGCAGTTCTTC. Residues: CASSDWGQGYNEQFF.

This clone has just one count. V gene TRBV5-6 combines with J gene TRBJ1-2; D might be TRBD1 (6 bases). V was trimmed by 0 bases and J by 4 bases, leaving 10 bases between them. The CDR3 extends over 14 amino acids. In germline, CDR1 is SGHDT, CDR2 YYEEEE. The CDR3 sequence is CASSLGQDSYGYTF. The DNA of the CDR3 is TGTGCCAGCAGCTTGGGACAGGACTCCTATGGCTACACCTTC.

CDR3 bases: TGCGCCAGCAGCCCTAGCGGGAGAACCGGGGAGCTGTTTTTT. This encodes CASSPSGRTGELFF. The chain joins TRBV5-1 to TRBJ2-2, with 10 bases aligning to TRBD2. V was pared by 4 bases and J by 5 bases, with 2 bases of the junction left unmatched. Per the germline V gene, CDR1 is SGHRS and CDR2 is YFSETQ. The CDR3 sequence is 14 residues long.

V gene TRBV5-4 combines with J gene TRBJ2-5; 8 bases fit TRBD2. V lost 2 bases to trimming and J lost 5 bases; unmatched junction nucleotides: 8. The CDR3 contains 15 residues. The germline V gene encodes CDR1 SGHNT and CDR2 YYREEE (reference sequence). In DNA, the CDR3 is TGTGCCAGCAGCTTAGACGGGAGGGCCGGGGAGACCCAGTACTTC. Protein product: CASSLDGRAGETQYF. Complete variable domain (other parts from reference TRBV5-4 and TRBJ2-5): ETGVTQSPTHLIKTRGQQVTLRCSSQSGHNTVSWYQQALGQGPQFIFQYYREEENGRGNFPPRFSGLQFPNYSSELNVNALELDDSALYLCASSLDGRAGETQYFGPGTRLLVL.

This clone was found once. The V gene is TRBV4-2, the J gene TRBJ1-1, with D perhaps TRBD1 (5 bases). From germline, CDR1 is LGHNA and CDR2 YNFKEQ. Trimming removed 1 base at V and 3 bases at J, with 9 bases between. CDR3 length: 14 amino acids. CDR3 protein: CASSQVVGDTEAFF. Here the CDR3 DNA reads TGTGCCAGCAGCCAAGTCGTAGGGGACACTGAAGCTTTCTTT.

The CDR3 nucleotides are TGTGCCAGCAGTACACAGGATCAGCCCCAGCATTTT. Encoded protein: CASSTQDQPQHF. The gene calls are TRBV2 and TRBJ1-5, with a possible D match to TRBD1 (5 bases). The CDR3 sequence is 12 residues long. Germline loops: CDR1 SNHLY, CDR2 FYNNEI. Between the trimmed V and J ends, which lost 5 bases and 5 bases, there was a span of 7 bases.

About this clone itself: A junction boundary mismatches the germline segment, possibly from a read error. CDR3 sequence (DNA): TGTGCCAGCAGTGATTCGGCGGTTGGACAGCTCAAATGG. Encoded protein: CASSDSAVGQLKW. The J gene is TRBJ1-5, the V gene TRBV6-1; D might be TRBD1 (6 bases). This CDR3 contains 13 residues. Germline lookup yields CDR1 MNHNS and CDR2 SASEGT.

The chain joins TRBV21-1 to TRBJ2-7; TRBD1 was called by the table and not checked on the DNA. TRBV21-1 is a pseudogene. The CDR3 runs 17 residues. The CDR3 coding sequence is TGTGCCAGCAGCAGCAACCGGAAACAGGTCCGGGCTAACGAGCAGTACTTC. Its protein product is CASSSNRKQVRANEQYF.

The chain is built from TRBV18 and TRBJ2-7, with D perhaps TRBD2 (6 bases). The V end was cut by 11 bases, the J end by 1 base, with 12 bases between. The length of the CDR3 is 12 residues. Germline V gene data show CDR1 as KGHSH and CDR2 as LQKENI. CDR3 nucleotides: TGTGCCTCGGGAGAGGGTTCCTACGAGCAGTACTTC. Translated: CASGEGSYEQYF.

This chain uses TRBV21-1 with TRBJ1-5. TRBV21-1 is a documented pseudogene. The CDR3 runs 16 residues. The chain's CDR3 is CASRNHGGAGNQPQHF. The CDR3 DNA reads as TGTGCCAGCAGAAACCACGGAGGGGCTGGCAATCAGCCCCAGCATTTT.

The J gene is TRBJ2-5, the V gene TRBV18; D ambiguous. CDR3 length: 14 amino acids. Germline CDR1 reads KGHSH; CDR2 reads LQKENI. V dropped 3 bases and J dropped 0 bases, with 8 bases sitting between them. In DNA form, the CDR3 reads TGTGCCAGCTCACCGTTGTCAGACCAAGAGACCCAGTACTTC. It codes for CASSPLSDQETQYF.

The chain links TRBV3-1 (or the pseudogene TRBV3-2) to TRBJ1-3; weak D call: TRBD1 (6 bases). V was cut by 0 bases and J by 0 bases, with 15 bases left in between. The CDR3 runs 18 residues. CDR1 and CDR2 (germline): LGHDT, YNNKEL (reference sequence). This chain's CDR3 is CASSQDATGGSSGNTIYF. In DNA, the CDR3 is TGTGCCAGCAGCCAAGACGCCACTGGGGGCAGCTCTGGAAACACCATATATTTT.

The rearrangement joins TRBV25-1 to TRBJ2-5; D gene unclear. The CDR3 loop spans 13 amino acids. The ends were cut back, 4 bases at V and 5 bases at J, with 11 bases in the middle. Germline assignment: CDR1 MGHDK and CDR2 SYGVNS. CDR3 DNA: TGTGCCAGCAGTGTCAGGATTGGTGAGACCCAGTACTTC. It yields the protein CASSVRIGETQYF.

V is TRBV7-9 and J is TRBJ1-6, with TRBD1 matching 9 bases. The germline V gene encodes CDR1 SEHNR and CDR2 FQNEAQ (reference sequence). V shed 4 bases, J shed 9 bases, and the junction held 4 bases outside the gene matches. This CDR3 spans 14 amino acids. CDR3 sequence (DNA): TGTGCCAGCAGCTCGGGACAGGGTATTTCACCCCTCCACTTT. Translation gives CASSSGQGISPLHF.

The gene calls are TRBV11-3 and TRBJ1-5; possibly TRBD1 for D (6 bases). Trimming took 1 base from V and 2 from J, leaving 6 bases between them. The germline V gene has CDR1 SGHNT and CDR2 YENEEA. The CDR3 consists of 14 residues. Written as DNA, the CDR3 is TGTGCCAGCAGCTTAGCAGGGGGCAATCAGCCCCAGCATTTT. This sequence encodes CASSLAGGNQPQHF.

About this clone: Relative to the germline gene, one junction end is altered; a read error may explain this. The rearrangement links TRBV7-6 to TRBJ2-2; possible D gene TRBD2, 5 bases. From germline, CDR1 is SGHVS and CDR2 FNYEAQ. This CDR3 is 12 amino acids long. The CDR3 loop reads CATSPSGRELFF. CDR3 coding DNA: TGTGCCACCAGCCCGTCGGGGAGGGAGCTGTTTTTT.

The CDR3, as DNA: TGTGCCAGCAGTGTACTGTATGGCTACACCTTC. The encoded protein is CASSVLYGYTF. The chain uses TRBV2 and TRBJ1-2, with unresolved D. Germline V gives CDR1 SNHLY, CDR2 FYNNEI. Trimming took off 4 bases at V and 5 bases at J, with 5 bases between the two ends. The CDR3 consists of 11 residues.

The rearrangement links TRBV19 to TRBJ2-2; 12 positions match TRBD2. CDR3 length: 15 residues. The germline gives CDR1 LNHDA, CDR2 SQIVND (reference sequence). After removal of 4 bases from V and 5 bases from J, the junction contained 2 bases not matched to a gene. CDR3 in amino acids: CASSTSGRATGELFF. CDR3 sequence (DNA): TGTGCCAGTAGTACTAGCGGGAGGGCTACCGGGGAGCTGTTTTTT.

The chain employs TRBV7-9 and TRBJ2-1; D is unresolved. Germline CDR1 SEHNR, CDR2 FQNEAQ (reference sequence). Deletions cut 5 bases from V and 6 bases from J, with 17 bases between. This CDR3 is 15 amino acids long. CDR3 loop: CASSPKEEVGNEQFF. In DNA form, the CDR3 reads TGTGCCAGCAGCCCGAAAGAGGAAGTGGGCAATGAGCAGTTCTTC.

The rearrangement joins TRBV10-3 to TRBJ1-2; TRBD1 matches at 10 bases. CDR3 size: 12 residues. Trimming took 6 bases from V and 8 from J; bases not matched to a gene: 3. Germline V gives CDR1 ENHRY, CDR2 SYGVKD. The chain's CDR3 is CAIRGTGVGYTF. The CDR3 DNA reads TGTGCCATCAGAGGGACAGGGGTAGGCTACACCTTC.

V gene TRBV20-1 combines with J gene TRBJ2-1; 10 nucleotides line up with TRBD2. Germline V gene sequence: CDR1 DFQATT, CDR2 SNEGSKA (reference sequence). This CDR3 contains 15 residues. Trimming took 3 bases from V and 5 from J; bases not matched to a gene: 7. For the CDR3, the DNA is TGCAGTGCTAGTCTCAGACTAGCGGGTAACAATGAGCAGTTCTTC. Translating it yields CSASLRLAGNNEQFF.